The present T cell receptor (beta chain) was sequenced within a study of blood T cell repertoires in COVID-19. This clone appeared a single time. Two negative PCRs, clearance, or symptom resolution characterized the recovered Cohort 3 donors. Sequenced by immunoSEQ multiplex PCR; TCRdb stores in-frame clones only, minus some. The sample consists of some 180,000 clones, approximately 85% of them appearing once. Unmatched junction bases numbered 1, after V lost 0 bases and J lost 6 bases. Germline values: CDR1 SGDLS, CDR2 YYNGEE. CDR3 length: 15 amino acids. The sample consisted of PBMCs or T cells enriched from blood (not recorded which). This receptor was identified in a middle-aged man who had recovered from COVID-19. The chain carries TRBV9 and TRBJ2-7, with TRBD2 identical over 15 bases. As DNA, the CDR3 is TGTGCCAGCAGCGTAGGGACTAGCGGGAGGGGCGAGCAGTACTTC. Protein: CASSVGTSGRGEQYF.